The 27 T cell receptor beta chains in this list originate from one sample, sequenced in a study of cytotoxic CD8 clonotypes in ibrutinib-treated CLL. Measured with immunoSEQ multiplex PCR; TCRdb has only the in-frame clones, and not every one. Of some 130,000 clones listed, approximately 83% were seen once; the top ten hold about 2.1%. Sequenced here: PBMCs, sampled after 24 months of ibrutinib treatment. Receptors were obtained from a human donor with chronic lymphocytic leukemia.

The rearrangement joins TRBV7-9 to TRBJ1-1, with D unresolved. Trimming took off 1 base at V and 9 bases at J, with 9 bases between the two ends. The CDR3 has 12 residues. Germline values: CDR1 SEHNR, CDR2 FQNEAQ (reference sequence). CDR3 amino acids: CASSLESQKAFF. In nucleotides, the CDR3 is TGTGCCAGCAGCTTAGAATCCCAGAAAGCTTTCTTT.

This chain links TRBV6-5 with TRBJ2-7, with D tentatively TRBD2 (6 bases). Per germline, CDR1 MNHEY and CDR2 SVGAGI. The length of the CDR3 is 15 residues. V lost 0 bases, J lost 7 bases, and 16 bases lay in between. The CDR3 DNA follows: TGTGCCAGCAGTTACTCAAGTAGTATGGGGAGGGAGCAGTACTTC. Amino acids: CASSYSSSMGREQYF.

V is TRBV5-4 and J is TRBJ1-5; TRBD1 might be the D (6 bases). The CDR3 runs to 14 residues. The germline gives CDR1 SGHNT, CDR2 YYREEE (reference sequence). Trimming stripped 4 bases from V and 5 bases from J, with 13 bases between. The CDR3 bases are TGTGCCAGCAGCGTGGAGGGGGGCTATCAGCCCCAGCATTTT. It is translated as CASSVEGGYQPQHF.

V is TRBV7-3 and J is TRBJ2-3; D may be TRBD1 (6 bases). The CDR3 is 15 amino acids. Trimming shortened V by 4 bases and J by 2 bases, and 13 bases separated the two germline ends. In germline, CDR1 is SGHTA, CDR2 FQGTGA. The CDR3 region is CASSSGQIITDTQYF. In nucleotides, the CDR3 is TGTGCCAGCAGCTCCGGACAGATAATCACAGATACGCAGTATTTT.

The chain uses TRBV19 and TRBJ2-2; 8 bases map to TRBD1. The length of the CDR3 is 15 residues. Unmatched junction bases numbered 3, after V lost 6 bases and J lost 0 bases. Germline values: CDR1 LNHDA, CDR2 SQIVND (reference sequence). In DNA form, the CDR3 reads TGTGCCAGTAGGACAGGGGACACGAACACCGGGGAGCTGTTTTTT. Its protein is CASRTGDTNTGELFF.

The chain links TRBV6-9 to TRBJ1-5; possibly TRBD1 for D (6 bases). Germline V gene lookup returns CDR1 MNHGY and CDR2 SVAAGI. The CDR3 has 16 amino acids. Trimming pared 4 bases from V and 4 bases from J, leaving 17 bases between. The CDR3 region is CASSSPTGFENQPQHF. CDR3 bases: TGTGCCAGCAGTTCGCCAACAGGGTTTGAGAATCAGCCCCAGCATTTT.

This chain uses TRBV29-1 with TRBJ1-1, with 8 bases matching TRBD1. This CDR3 has 12 residues. Per the germline V gene, CDR1 is SQVTM and CDR2 is ANQGSEA. The junction had 3 bases not matched to a gene; V was cut back by 7 bases and J by 2 bases. CDR3 nucleotides: TGCAGCGCGGACAGGGCAAACACTGAAGCTTTCTTT. Its translation: CSADRANTEAFF.

The CDR3 loop reads CASSVIGARPDTQYF. CDR3 bases: TGTGCCAGCAGCGTAATCGGGGCGCGACCAGATACGCAGTATTTT. This chain connects TRBV9 to TRBJ2-3; D assignment may be TRBD1 or TRBD2 (5 bases each). V lost 1 base and J lost 4, with 13 bases in between. Germline CDR1 reads SGDLS; CDR2 reads YYNGEE. The CDR3 has 15 residues.

V usage is TRBV19 and J usage is TRBJ2-3; weak D call: TRBD1 (6 bases). Germline CDR1 and CDR2: LNHDA and SQIVND (reference sequence). This CDR3 comprises 12 residues. V was pared by 5 bases and J by 5 bases, with 8 bases between. The CDR3: CASSVQGDTQYF. CDR3 coding DNA: TGTGCCAGTAGTGTACAGGGAGATACGCAGTATTTT.

The chain links TRBV28 to TRBJ1-2; D perhaps matches TRBD1 (5 bases). The CDR3 loop spans 14 amino acids. Germline CDR1 reads MDHEN; CDR2 reads SYDVKM. With 5 bases removed from V and 3 bases from J, the gap between germline ends came to 13 bases. CDR3 loop: CASSPAGWDYGYTF. For the CDR3, the DNA is TGTGCCAGCAGTCCGGCAGGGTGGGACTATGGCTACACCTTC.

V is TRBV28 and J is TRBJ1-5; D unclear. Trimming left V 6 bases short and J 2 bases short, with 14 bases between. Germline lookup yields CDR1 MDHEN and CDR2 SYDVKM. This CDR3 region has 15 residues. The CDR3 sequence is CASSRPGRGNQPQHF. The CDR3 bases are TGTGCCAGCAGCCGCCCGGGGAGGGGCAATCAGCCCCAGCATTTT.

The chain is built from TRBV29-1 and TRBJ1-1; D is undetermined. With 4 bases removed from V and 0 bases from J, the gap between germline ends came to 9 bases. This CDR3 has 13 residues. Germline CDR1 and CDR2: SQVTM and ANQGSEA. CDR3 amino acids: CSVGAGLNTEAFF. DNA of the CDR3: TGCAGCGTTGGGGCAGGTTTGAACACTGAAGCTTTCTTT.

The rearrangement joins TRBV7-6 to TRBJ2-3, with D possibly matching TRBD2 (5 bases). Trimming shortened V by 5 bases and J by 0 bases, and 6 bases separated the two germline ends. This CDR3 has 13 residues. The germline V gene has CDR1 SGHVS and CDR2 FNYEAQ. The CDR3 sequence: CASSRTSTDTQYF. The CDR3 DNA reads TGTGCCAGCAGCCGGACTAGCACAGATACGCAGTATTTT.

The chain combines TRBV9 with TRBJ2-1; 8 nucleotides line up with TRBD2. From germline, CDR1 is SGDLS and CDR2 YYNGEE. Trimming took 0 bases from V and 4 from J; bases not matched to a gene: 15. The CDR3 contains 19 residues. CDR3 coding DNA: TGTGCCAGCAGCGTAGGGCCCCTCATCAGCGGGGGACCTTACAATGAGCAGTTCTTC. This codes for CASSVGPLISGGPYNEQFF.

The V gene is TRBV19, the J gene TRBJ1-2, with a tentative D call TRBD1 (6 bases). The CDR3 is 14 amino acids. Germline CDR1 LNHDA, CDR2 SQIVND (reference sequence). Trimming shortened V by 6 bases and J by 8 bases, and 19 bases separated the two germline ends. The CDR3 here is CASRWTVNGQGYTF. For the CDR3, the DNA is TGTGCCAGTAGATGGACAGTTAACGGACAGGGCTACACCTTC.

The chain joins TRBV15 to TRBJ1-6; D call uncertain. The length of the CDR3 is 15 residues. The germline V and J ends were trimmed by 0 bases and 10 bases, with 13 bases remaining between them. CDR1 is LNHNV and CDR2 is YYDKDF in the germline V gene (reference sequence). The CDR3 bases are TGTGCCACCAGCAGAGATAGGGCAGGTGAATCACCCCTCCACTTT. This translates into CATSRDRAGESPLHF.

V gene TRBV7-9 combines with J gene TRBJ1-3; no definite D call. The CDR3 has 15 residues. Germline V gene lookup returns CDR1 SEHNR and CDR2 FQNEAQ (reference sequence). Trimming took off 7 bases at V and 4 bases at J, with 17 bases between the two ends. In DNA, the CDR3 is TGTGCCAGCACCTCCGTCCCCGATAGCGGAAACACCATATATTTT. This gives the protein CASTSVPDSGNTIYF.

The chain links TRBV5-5 to TRBJ2-7; 9 bases agree with TRBD1. J lost 4 bases, V lost 4 bases, and 9 bases had no gene match. The V gene's germline CDR1 is SGHKS and CDR2 YYEKEE (reference sequence). CDR3 size: 15 residues. CDR3 sequence (DNA): TGTGCCAGCAGCAAAGGACAGGGGCCACCGTACGAGCAGTACTTC. Translated, it gives CASSKGQGPPYEQYF.

The chain combines TRBV13 with TRBJ2-3, with TRBD1 identical over 10 bases. Germline-derived CDR1 and CDR2 are PRHDT and FYEKMQ (reference sequence). V shed 3 bases and J 1 base; nucleotides not matched to a gene: 10. This CDR3 spans 18 amino acids. CDR3 sequence: CASSFGQGEVEGTDTQYF. CDR3 sequence (DNA): TGTGCCAGCAGCTTCGGACAGGGGGAGGTCGAGGGCACAGATACGCAGTATTTT.

This chain uses TRBV6-5 with TRBJ1-1; D ambiguous. The CDR3 has 14 amino acids. The V end lost 2 bases, the J end lost 12 bases, and 19 bases lay between the germline ends. CDR1 and CDR2 from the germline V gene are MNHEY and SVGAGI. The CDR3 DNA follows: TGTGCCAGCAGTTACGTTGGTCCGTCCAGACGGTCTTTCTTT. Encoded protein: CASSYVGPSRRSFF.

The chain combines TRBV5-1 with TRBJ1-6; 8 bases fit TRBD1. Germline CDR1 SGHRS, CDR2 YFSETQ. V trimming: 4 bases; J trimming: 9 bases; junction bases outside the gene matches: 6. The CDR3 totals 14 residues. The CDR3 bases are TGCGCCAGCAGCACGGGACAGGAGGGTTCACCCCTCCACTTT. Protein product: CASSTGQEGSPLHF.

V gene TRBV19 combines with J gene TRBJ1-5; no definite D call. This CDR3 has 17 amino acids. CDR1 is LNHDA, CDR2 SQIVND, per germline (reference sequence). Trimming pared 3 bases from V and 0 bases from J, leaving 15 bases between. The CDR3 DNA follows: TGTGCCAGTAGTATGTCTTCACTCGGACCTAGCAATCAGCCCCAGCATTTT. Translating gives CASSMSSLGPSNQPQHF. Drawing the rest from reference TRBV19 and TRBJ1-5, the complete variable domain is DGGITQSPKYLFRKEGQNVTLSCEQNLNHDAMYWYRQDPGQGLRLIYYSQIVNDFQKGDIAEGYSVSREKKESFPLTVTSAQKNPTAFYLCASSMSSLGPSNQPQHFGDGTRLSIL.

The CDR3 DNA follows: TGTGCCAGCAGCCAAGGACAGGGTGGTGAAAAACTGTTTTTT. It encodes CASSQGQGGEKLFF. This chain joins TRBV7-9 and TRBJ1-4; 8 positions match TRBD1. Germline-derived CDR1 and CDR2 are SEHNR and FQNEAQ (reference sequence). The CDR3 totals 14 residues. The trim removed 5 bases at V and 7 bases at J, leaving 6 bases unmatched. The variable domain in full, with the rest retrieved from reference TRBV7-9 and TRBJ1-4, is DTGVSQNPRHKITKRGQNVTFRCDPISEHNRLYWYRQTLGQGPEFLTYFQNEAQLEKSRLLSDRFSAERPKGSFSTLEIQRTEQGDSAMYLCASSQGQGGEKLFFGSGTQLSVL.

The chain carries TRBV28 and TRBJ2-1; D unclear. The CDR3 sequence is 13 residues long. Trimming took 5 bases from V and 7 from J, leaving 12 bases between them. From germline, CDR1 is MDHEN and CDR2 SYDVKM. CDR3 in amino acids: CASSPGPRNEQFF. DNA of the CDR3: TGTGCCAGCAGTCCCGGGCCCAGAAATGAGCAGTTCTTC.

The chain uses TRBV7-2 and TRBJ2-4; D is undetermined. Trimming left V 5 bases short and J 1 base short, with 15 bases between. Germline values: CDR1 SGHTA, CDR2 FQGNSA. This CDR3 contains 16 residues. The CDR3 here is CASSRSETGAKNIQYF. The CDR3, as DNA: TGTGCCAGCAGCCGCTCCGAAACCGGGGCCAAAAACATTCAGTACTTC.

The rearrangement links TRBV7-2 to TRBJ1-1; 8 bases are shared with TRBD1. The CDR3 has 13 residues. CDR1 SGHTA and CDR2 FQGNSA come from the germline V gene. The J segment lost 5 bases and the V segment lost 6 bases, leaving 5 bases of the junction unmatched. Here the CDR3 reads CASRWTGRTEAFF. The CDR3 DNA reads TGTGCCAGCAGATGGACAGGGCGTACTGAAGCTTTCTTT.

This chain uses TRBV4-3 with TRBJ2-1; TRBD2 agrees at 12 bases. Germline loops: CDR1 LGHNA, CDR2 YSLEER. V lost 1 base and J lost 4; bases outside the gene matches: 8. This CDR3 has 18 amino acids. This CDR3 reads CASSQVMRGLAGYNEQFF. CDR3 sequence (DNA): TGCGCCAGCAGCCAAGTAATGAGAGGACTAGCGGGGTACAATGAGCAGTTCTTC.